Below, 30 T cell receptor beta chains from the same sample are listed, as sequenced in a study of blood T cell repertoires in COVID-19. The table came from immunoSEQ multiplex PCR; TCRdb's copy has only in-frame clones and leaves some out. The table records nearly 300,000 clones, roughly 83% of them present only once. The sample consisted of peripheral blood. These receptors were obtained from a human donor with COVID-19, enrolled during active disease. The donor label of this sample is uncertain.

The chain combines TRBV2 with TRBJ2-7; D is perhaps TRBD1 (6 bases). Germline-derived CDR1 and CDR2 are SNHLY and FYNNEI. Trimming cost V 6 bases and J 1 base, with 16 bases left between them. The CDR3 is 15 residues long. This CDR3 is CASRIYRVGSYEQYF. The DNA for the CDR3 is TGTGCCAGCAGAATATACAGGGTGGGGTCCTACGAGCAGTACTTC. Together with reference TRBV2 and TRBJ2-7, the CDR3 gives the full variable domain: EPEVTQTPSHQVTQMGQEVILRCVPISNHLYFYWYRQILGQKVEFLVSFYNNEISEKSEIFDDQFSVERPDGSNFTLKIRSTKLEDSAMYFCASRIYRVGSYEQYFGPGTRLTVT.

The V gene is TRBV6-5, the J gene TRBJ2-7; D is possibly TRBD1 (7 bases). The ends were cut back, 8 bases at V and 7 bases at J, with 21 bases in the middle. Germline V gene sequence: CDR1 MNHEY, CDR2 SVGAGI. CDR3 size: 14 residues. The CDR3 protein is CASHPPRQGGEQYF. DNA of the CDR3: TGTGCCAGCCACCCCCCGCGACAGGGAGGAGAGCAGTACTTC.

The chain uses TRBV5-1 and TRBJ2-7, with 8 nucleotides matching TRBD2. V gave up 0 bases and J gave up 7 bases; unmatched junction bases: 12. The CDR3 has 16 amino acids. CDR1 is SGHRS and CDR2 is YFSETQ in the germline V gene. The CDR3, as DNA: TGCGCCAGCAGCTTGGCCTCGGTAGCGGGGTCCGGGGAGCAGTACTTC. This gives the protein CASSLASVAGSGEQYF.

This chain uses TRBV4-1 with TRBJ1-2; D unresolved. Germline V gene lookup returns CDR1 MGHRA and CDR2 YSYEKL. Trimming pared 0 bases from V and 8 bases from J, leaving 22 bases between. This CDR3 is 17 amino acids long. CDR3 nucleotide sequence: TGCGCCAGCAGCCAAGATAGTACAAGGGAGTTTTGGTGGGGCTACACCTTC. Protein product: CASSQDSTREFWWGYTF.

The CDR3 sequence is CASSLQGSINQPQHF. Here the CDR3 DNA reads TGTGCCAGCAGCTTGCAGGGGAGCATCAATCAGCCCCAGCATTTT. This chain links TRBV7-9 with TRBJ1-5, with D tentatively TRBD1 (6 bases). The CDR3 has 15 residues. Germline lookup yields CDR1 SEHNR and CDR2 FQNEAQ (reference sequence). V lost 3 bases and J lost 3, with 12 bases in between.

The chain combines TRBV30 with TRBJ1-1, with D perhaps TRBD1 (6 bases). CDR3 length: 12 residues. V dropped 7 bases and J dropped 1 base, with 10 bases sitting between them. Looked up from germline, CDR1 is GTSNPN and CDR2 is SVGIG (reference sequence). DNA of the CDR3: TGTGCCTTGGACAGAACGAACACTGAAGCTTTCTTT. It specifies CALDRTNTEAFF.

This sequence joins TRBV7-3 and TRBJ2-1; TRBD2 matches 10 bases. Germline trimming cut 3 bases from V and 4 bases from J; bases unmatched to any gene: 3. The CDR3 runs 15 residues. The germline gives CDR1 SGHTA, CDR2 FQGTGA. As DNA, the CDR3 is TGTGCCAGCAGCTTCGGGACTAGCGCATACAATGAGCAGTTCTTC. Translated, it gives CASSFGTSAYNEQFF.

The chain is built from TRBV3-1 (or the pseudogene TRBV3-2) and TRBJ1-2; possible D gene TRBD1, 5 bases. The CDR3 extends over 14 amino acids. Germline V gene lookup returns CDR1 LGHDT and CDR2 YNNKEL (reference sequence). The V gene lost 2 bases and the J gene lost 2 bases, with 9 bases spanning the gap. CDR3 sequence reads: CASSQYDSNYGYTF. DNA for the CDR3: TGTGCCAGCAGCCAATATGACAGCAACTATGGCTACACCTTC.

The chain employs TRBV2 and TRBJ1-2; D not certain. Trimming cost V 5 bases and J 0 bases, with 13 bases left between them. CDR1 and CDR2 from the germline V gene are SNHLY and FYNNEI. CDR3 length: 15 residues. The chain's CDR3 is CASSSQIEANYGYTF. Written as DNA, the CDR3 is TGTGCCAGCAGTAGTCAGATTGAAGCTAACTATGGCTACACCTTC. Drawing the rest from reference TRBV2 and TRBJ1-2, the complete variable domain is EPEVTQTPSHQVTQMGQEVILRCVPISNHLYFYWYRQILGQKVEFLVSFYNNEISEKSEIFDDQFSVERPDGSNFTLKIRSTKLEDSAMYFCASSSQIEANYGYTFGSGTRLTVV.

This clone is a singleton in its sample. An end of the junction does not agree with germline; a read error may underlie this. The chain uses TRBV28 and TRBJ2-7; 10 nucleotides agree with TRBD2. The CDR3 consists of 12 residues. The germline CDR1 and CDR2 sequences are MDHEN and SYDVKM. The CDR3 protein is CASSLRNGLAVF. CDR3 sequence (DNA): TGTGCCAGCAGTTTGAGAAACGGACTAGCGGTTTTC.

This CDR3 reads CAWSVGGIDGPETQYF. The CDR3 coding sequence is TGTGCCTGGAGTGTAGGGGGTATCGACGGTCCGGAGACCCAGTACTTC. This sequence joins TRBV30 and TRBJ2-5, with D tentatively TRBD1 (6 bases). The V gene lost 0 bases and the J gene lost 5 bases, with 19 bases spanning the gap. The CDR3 loop spans 16 amino acids. Germline values: CDR1 GTSNPN, CDR2 SVGIG (reference sequence).

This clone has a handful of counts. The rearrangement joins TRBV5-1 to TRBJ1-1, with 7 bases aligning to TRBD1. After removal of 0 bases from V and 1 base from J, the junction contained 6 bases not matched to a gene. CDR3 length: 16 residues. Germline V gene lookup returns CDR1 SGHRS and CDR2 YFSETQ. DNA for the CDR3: TGCGCCAGCAGCTTGGAGCCCAGGACAGGGAACACTGAAGCTTTCTTT. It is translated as CASSLEPRTGNTEAFF.

For the CDR3, the DNA is TGTGCCAGCAGTGGAAGATACCGGGACAGGGGTTATTCACCCCTCCACTTT. Encoded protein: CASSGRYRDRGYSPLHF. The chain carries TRBV25-1 and TRBJ1-6; 10 nucleotides match TRBD1. The CDR3 has 17 amino acids. After removal of 4 bases from V and 8 bases from J, the junction contained 11 bases not matched to a gene. Germline V gene data show CDR1 as MGHDK and CDR2 as SYGVNS.

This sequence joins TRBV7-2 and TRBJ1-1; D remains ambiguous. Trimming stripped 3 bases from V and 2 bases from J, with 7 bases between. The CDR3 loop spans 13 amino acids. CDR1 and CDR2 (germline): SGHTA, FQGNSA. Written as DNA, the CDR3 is TGTGCCAGCAGCTTTAACAGAAACACTGAAGCTTTCTTT. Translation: CASSFNRNTEAFF.

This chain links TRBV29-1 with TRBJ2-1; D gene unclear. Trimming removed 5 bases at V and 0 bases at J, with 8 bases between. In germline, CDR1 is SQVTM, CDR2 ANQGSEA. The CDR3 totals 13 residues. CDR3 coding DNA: TGCAGCGTTAAAACCTACTCCTACAATGAGCAGTTCTTC. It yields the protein CSVKTYSYNEQFF.

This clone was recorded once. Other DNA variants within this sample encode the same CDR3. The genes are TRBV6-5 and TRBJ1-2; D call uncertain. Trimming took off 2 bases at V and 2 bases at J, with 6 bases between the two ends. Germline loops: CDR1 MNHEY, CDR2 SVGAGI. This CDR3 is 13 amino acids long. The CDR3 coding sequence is TGTGCCAGCAGTTACGGCCAGAACTATGGCTACACCTTC. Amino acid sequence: CASSYGQNYGYTF.

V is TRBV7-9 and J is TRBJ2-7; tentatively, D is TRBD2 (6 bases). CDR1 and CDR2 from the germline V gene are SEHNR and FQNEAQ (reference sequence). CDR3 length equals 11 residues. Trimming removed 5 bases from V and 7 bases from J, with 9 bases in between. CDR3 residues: CASSPGGEQYF. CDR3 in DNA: TGTGCCAGCAGCCCCGGGGGAGAGCAGTACTTC.

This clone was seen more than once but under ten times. This chain's CDR3 is CASSRGLAGGTDTQYF. CDR3 nucleotide sequence: TGTGCCAGCAGTAGGGGACTAGCGGGAGGCACAGATACGCAGTATTTT. V is TRBV28 and J is TRBJ2-3; TRBD2 matches at 14 bases. The germline V gene encodes CDR1 MDHEN and CDR2 SYDVKM. The CDR3 is made up of 16 amino acids. J gave up 1 base and V 5 bases, and 2 bases lay outside the gene matches.

In DNA, the CDR3 is TGTGCTAGTGGTACTCTAGGGGGCACTGAAGCTTTCTTT. Translation gives CASGTLGGTEAFF. The chain employs TRBV12-5 and TRBJ1-1; maybe TRBD1 (6 bases). CDR1 LGHNT and CDR2 FRNRAP come from the germline V gene. Trimming removed 5 bases from V and 4 bases from J, with 11 bases in between. CDR3 size: 13 residues.

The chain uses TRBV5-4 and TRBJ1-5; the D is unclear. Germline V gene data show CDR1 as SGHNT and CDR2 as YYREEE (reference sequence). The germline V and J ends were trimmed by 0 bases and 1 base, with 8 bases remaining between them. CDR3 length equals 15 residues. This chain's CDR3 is CASSLDPGSNQPQHF. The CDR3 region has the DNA TGTGCCAGCAGCTTGGACCCAGGCAGCAATCAGCCCCAGCATTTT.

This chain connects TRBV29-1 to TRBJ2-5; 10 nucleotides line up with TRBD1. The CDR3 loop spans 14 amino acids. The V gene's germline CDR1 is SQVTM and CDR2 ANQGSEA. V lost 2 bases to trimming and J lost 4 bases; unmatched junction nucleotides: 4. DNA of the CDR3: TGCAGCGTTGAATTGGGACAGGGGTCAGAGACCCAGTACTTC. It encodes CSVELGQGSETQYF. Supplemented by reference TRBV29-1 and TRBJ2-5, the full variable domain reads SAVISQKPSRDICQRGTSLTIQCQVDSQVTMMFWYRQQPGQSLTLIATANQGSEATYESGFVIDKFPISRPNLTFSTLTVSNMSPEDSSIYLCSVELGQGSETQYFGPGTRLLVL.

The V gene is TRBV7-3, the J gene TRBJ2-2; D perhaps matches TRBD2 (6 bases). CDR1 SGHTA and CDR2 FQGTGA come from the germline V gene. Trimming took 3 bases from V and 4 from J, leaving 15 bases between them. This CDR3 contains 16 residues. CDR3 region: CASSLDGSSGTGELFF. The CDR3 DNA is TGTGCCAGCAGCTTGGACGGGAGTTCGGGCACCGGGGAGCTGTTTTTT.

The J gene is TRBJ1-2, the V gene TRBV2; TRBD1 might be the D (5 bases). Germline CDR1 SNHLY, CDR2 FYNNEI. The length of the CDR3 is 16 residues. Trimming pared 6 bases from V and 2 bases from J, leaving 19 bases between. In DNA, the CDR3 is TGTGCCAGCAGGCGGACGGAAGAAGGGGCCAACTATGGCTACACCTTC. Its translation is CASRRTEEGANYGYTF.

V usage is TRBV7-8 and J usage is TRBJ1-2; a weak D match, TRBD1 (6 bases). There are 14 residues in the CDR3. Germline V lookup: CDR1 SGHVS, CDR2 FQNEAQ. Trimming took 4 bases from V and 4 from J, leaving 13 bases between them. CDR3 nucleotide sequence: TGTGCCAGCAGCTCTTACAGGGCGTCCTATGGCTACACCTTC. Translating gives CASSSYRASYGYTF.

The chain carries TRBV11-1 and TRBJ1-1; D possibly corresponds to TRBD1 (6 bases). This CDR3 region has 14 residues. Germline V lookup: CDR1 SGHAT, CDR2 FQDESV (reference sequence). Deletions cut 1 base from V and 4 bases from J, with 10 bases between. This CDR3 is CASSLGQGPTEAFF. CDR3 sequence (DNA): TGTGCCAGCAGCTTAGGTCAGGGGCCCACTGAAGCTTTCTTT.

The CDR3 sequence: CASSLVSRVNTEAFF. The CDR3 DNA sequence: TGTGCCAGCAGCTTAGTATCCAGGGTGAACACTGAAGCTTTCTTT. The J gene is TRBJ1-1, the V gene TRBV7-2, with D tentatively TRBD1 (5 bases). The CDR3 spans 15 residues. Germline V gene lookup returns CDR1 SGHTA and CDR2 FQGNSA. V was pared by 1 base and J by 0 bases, with 9 bases between.

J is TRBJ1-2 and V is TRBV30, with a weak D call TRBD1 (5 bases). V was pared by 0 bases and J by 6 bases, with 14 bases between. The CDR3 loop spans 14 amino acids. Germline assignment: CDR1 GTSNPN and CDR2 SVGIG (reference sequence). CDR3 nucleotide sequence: TGTGCCTGGAGTGTACGTGGGGCATTCAATGGCTACACCTTC. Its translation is CAWSVRGAFNGYTF.

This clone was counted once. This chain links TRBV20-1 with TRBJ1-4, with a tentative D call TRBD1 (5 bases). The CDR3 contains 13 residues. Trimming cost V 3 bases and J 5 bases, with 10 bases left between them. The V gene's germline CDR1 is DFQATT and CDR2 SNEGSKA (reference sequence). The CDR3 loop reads CSASAYRNEKLFF. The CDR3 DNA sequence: TGCAGTGCTAGTGCGTACAGGAATGAAAAACTGTTTTTT.

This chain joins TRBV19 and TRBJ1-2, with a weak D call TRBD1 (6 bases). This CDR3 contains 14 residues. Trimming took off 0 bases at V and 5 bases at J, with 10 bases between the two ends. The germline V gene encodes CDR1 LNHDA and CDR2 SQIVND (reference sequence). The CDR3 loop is CASSIDHGQYGYTF. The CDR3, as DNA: TGTGCCAGTAGTATAGATCATGGACAGTATGGCTACACCTTC.

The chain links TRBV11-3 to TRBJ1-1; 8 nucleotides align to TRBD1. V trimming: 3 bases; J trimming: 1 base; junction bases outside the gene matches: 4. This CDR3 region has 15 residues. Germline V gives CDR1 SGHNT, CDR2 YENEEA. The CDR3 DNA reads TGTGCCAGCAGCTTGGGAGGACAGGGGAACACTGAAGCTTTCTTT. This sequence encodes CASSLGGQGNTEAFF.